This entry concerns a single T cell receptor beta chain. It lacks a known antigen. Qualities for individual bases were not recorded, and no much larger clone is one base off. From a lookup of the germline V gene, CDR1 and CDR2 are MGHRA and YSYEKL. The CDR3 runs 11 amino acids, cysteine and phenylalanine included. CDR3 DNA only is kept here, 33 bases in frame from base 1. V loses 1 base, J loses 5 bases, and the germline ends lie 1 base apart. These data originate in a study of graft-versus-host responses after intestinal transplantation (TCRdb year 2021). Background for the entire study: The transplants that recipients got were multivisceral, liver-intestinal, or isolated intestinal. Every recipient was given anti-thymocyte globulin induction, followed by approximately 3 years of maintenance tacrolimus and steroids. After intestinal transplantation, graft-versus-host and host-versus-graft alloreactive T cell clones in the graft, circulation and bone marrow were tracked using bulk TCR-beta CDR3 sequencing. To identify alloreactive clones, pre-transplant mixed lymphocyte reaction products were sequenced and then compared with unstimulated pre-transplant donor and recipient T cells. A cohort of 20 to 25 intestinal transplant recipients, including one retransplant, was enrolled, and a few patients lacking pretransplant specimens were excluded. A peak of at least 4% donor T cells among recipient peripheral blood mononuclear cells was the definition used for donor T cell macrochimerism. Instead of going to the commercial service, samples from a few later patients were sequenced in-house on an Illumina MiSeq and processed with MiXCR. The paper as a whole reports these results and caveats: Patients with donor T cell macrochimerism had high GvH to HvG T cell clonal ratios in their allografts. GvH clones were detected in recipient bone marrow, and some of these GvH clones were observed earlier in ileal mucosa or blood, consistent with an intestinal mucosal origin. Early after transplant, peak levels of circulating GvH clones were found to be associated with declines in HvG clones. Conclusions were limited by the relatively low number and heterogeneity of intestinal transplant patients.

Libraries were prepared through the immunoSEQ multiplex PCR assay. For most patients, genomic DNA was isolated with the Qiagen DNeasy Blood and Tissue Kit and sent frozen to Adaptive Biotechnologies for TCR sequencing. For most patients, high-throughput TCR-beta CDR3 sequencing of genomic DNA was performed by Adaptive Biotechnologies. In the original analysis: Adaptive's ImmunoSEQ software supplied the TCR sequencing data for 15 to 20 patients, while MiXCR and VDJtools were used to process a few other patients. CD4 versus CD8 sorting errors were corrected by removing sequences found in both subsets at a frequency ratio below 5:1. Because the origin of CDR3 nucleotide sequences shared between donor and recipient could not be assigned, those sequences were removed. To count as alloreactive, a clone needed at least 2-fold expansion over unstimulated cells and a minimum CFSE-low frequency of 0.002% (template counts) or 0.001% (read counts). Mappable clones were those detected in sequenced pre-transplant spleen, lymph node, or MLR CFSE-low populations of the donor or recipient. The cumulative frequency of alloreactive clones was calculated as a percentage of all sequences, weighted by copy number. TCRdb retrieved this table from immuneACCESS and kept in-frame rearrangements only. Not all clones are present; in checked studies, unresolved V genes account for under half, and no reason is known for the remainder. Clone size and V and J calls were adopted from that table, with D and trimming inferred from the DNA. The sample includes roughly 100,000 clones, with 80% to 95% observed a single time. The ten largest clones represent under 1.5% of the sample.

Sample time point, as interpreted from the label and publication: cells obtained before transplantation from donor or recipient. CD3+CD4+ and CD3+CD8+ populations were FACS-sorted from unstimulated pre-transplant donor and recipient cells taken from spleen or lymph nodes. The V and J genes are TRBV4-1 and TRBJ2-3, with no confident D gene call. This TCR came from a human donor who received an intestinal transplant. The material was unstimulated CD8+ T cells sorted from spleen or lymph node cells, obtained before intestinal transplant. The CDR3 is CASSQGDTQYF. DNA sequence: TGCGCCAGCAGCCAAGGAGATACGCAGTATTTT.